A single sample gave rise to the 22 T cell receptor beta chains below, sequenced in a study of OX40 agonist ivuxolimab in advanced cancers. The table came from immunoSEQ multiplex PCR; TCRdb's copy has only in-frame clones and leaves some out. The data contain some 84,000 clones, 89% of them singletons. The source was CD4+ or CD8+ T cells sorted from blood, collected in a trial of the OX40 agonist ivuxolimab. Every receptor here comes from an adult with an advanced solid tumor such as melanoma, head and neck, liver or kidney cancer.

The chain employs TRBV2 and TRBJ1-5, with 8 bases matching TRBD1. V trimming: 5 bases; J trimming: 6 bases; junction bases outside the gene matches: 3. Looked up from germline, CDR1 is SNHLY and CDR2 is FYNNEI. The CDR3 loop spans 13 amino acids. The CDR3 reads CASSLDRVQPQHF. Written as DNA, the CDR3 is TGTGCCAGCAGTTTGGACAGGGTTCAGCCCCAGCATTTT.

This chain's CDR3 is CASSLGRLSYEQYF. CDR3 sequence (DNA): TGTGCCAGCAGCTTAGGACGCCTCTCCTACGAGCAGTACTTC. The V and J genes are TRBV7-2 and TRBJ2-7; D is uncertain. V dropped 1 base and J dropped 0 bases, with 7 bases sitting between them. Germline V gene sequence: CDR1 SGHTA, CDR2 FQGNSA. This CDR3 is 14 amino acids long.

This sequence joins TRBV5-1 and TRBJ2-7; unclear D gene. In germline, CDR1 is SGHRS, CDR2 YFSETQ. Trimming took off 4 bases at V and 0 bases at J, with 11 bases between the two ends. The CDR3 is 14 amino acids. CDR3 coding DNA: TGCGCCAGCAGCCCGGACCCAAGCTCCTACGAGCAGTACTTC. Translating gives CASSPDPSSYEQYF. The complete variable domain, with remaining parts taken from reference TRBV5-1 and TRBJ2-7, reads KAGVTQTPRYLIKTRGQQVTLSCSPISGHRSVSWYQQTPGQGLQFLFEYFSETQRNKGNFPGRFSGRQFSNSRSEMNVSTLELGDSALYLCASSPDPSSYEQYFGPGTRLTVT.

This chain connects TRBV2 to TRBJ2-5, with 16 bases that match TRBD2. The V gene's germline CDR1 is SNHLY and CDR2 FYNNEI. The CDR3 has 20 residues. V was pared by 5 bases and J by 4 bases, with 16 bases of the junction left unmatched. CDR3 DNA: TGTGCCAGCAGTCACTACGCACCGGGGACTAGCGGGGGGGCGAGAGAGACCCAGTACTTC. Residues: CASSHYAPGTSGGARETQYF.

This rearrangement joins TRBV4-1 to TRBJ2-3; D remains unclear. V was pared by 0 bases and J by 2 bases, with 6 bases between. The germline CDR1 and CDR2 sequences are MGHRA and YSYEKL. CDR3 length equals 14 residues. CDR3 coding DNA: TGCGCCAGCAGCCAAGATGCCAACACAGATACGCAGTATTTT. Amino acid sequence: CASSQDANTDTQYF.

The V and J genes are TRBV11-2 and TRBJ1-1; D uncertain. With 1 base removed from V and 2 bases from J, the gap between germline ends came to 5 bases. Germline CDR1 SGHAT, CDR2 FQNNGV. This CDR3 has 13 amino acids. CDR3 coding DNA: TGTGCCAGCAGCTTAGGCCGAAACACTGAAGCTTTCTTT. As protein: CASSLGRNTEAFF. The complete variable domain, with remaining parts taken from reference TRBV11-2 and TRBJ1-1, reads EAGVAQSPRYKIIEKRQSVAFWCNPISGHATLYWYQQILGQGPKLLIQFQNNGVVDDSQLPKDRFSAERLKGVDSTLKIQPAKLEDSAVYLCASSLGRNTEAFFGQGTRLTVV.

J is TRBJ1-5 and V is TRBV5-6, with D uncertain. The germline V gene encodes CDR1 SGHDT and CDR2 YYEEEE. The CDR3 is made up of 13 amino acids. V gave up 4 bases and J gave up 4 bases, with 9 bases separating them. The CDR3 loop reads CASSPGRNQPQHF. In nucleotides, the CDR3 is TGTGCCAGCAGCCCCGGGAGAAATCAGCCCCAGCATTTT.

CDR3 in amino acids: CASSRQLNTEAFF. The CDR3 bases are TGTGCCAGCAGCCGTCAGCTGAACACTGAAGCTTTCTTT. The J gene is TRBJ1-1, the V gene TRBV27; no clear D. The CDR3 runs 13 residues. The V gene's germline CDR1 is MNHEY and CDR2 SMNVEV (reference sequence). V lost 6 bases and J 0 bases, leaving 8 bases between the germline ends.

The genes are TRBV6-7 and TRBJ1-5; D remains unclear. TRBV6-7 is placed among ORFs of uncertain function. CDR3 size: 14 residues. The ends were cut back, 4 bases at V and 2 bases at J, with 9 bases in the middle. The CDR3 loop reads CASSSSEGNQPQHF. CDR3 nucleotide sequence: TGTGCCAGCAGTTCCAGCGAGGGCAATCAGCCCCAGCATTTT.

The chain links TRBV28 to TRBJ1-2; TRBD1 agrees at 7 bases. This CDR3 region has 15 residues. Trimming took 7 bases from V and 4 from J; bases not matched to a gene: 12. The germline CDR1 and CDR2 sequences are MDHEN and SYDVKM. The CDR3 bases are TGTGCCAGCATCCTAGGGGGCCAGAGCTCCTATGGCTACACCTTC. Its translation is CASILGGQSSYGYTF.

This clone was seen only a few times. Other DNA sequences from this sample encode an identical CDR3 as well. This chain connects TRBV9 to TRBJ1-3; D possibly corresponds to TRBD1 (5 bases). The V end was cut by 4 bases, the J end by 0 bases, with 5 bases between. Germline-derived CDR1 and CDR2 are SGDLS and YYNGEE. CDR3 length: 13 amino acids. The CDR3 loop is CASSQGSGNTIYF. CDR3 DNA sequence: TGTGCCAGCAGCCAGGGCTCTGGAAACACCATATATTTT.

The chain uses TRBV19 and TRBJ1-1; the match to TRBD1 covers 9 bases. This CDR3 is built from 15 residues. Per the germline V gene, CDR1 is LNHDA and CDR2 is SQIVND (reference sequence). Unmatched junction bases numbered 6, after V lost 4 bases and J lost 3 bases. The DNA for the CDR3 is TGTGCCAGTAGTACCACAGGGGGCCGGGACACTGAAGCTTTCTTT. Its translation is CASSTTGGRDTEAFF.

The rearrangement joins TRBV5-4 to TRBJ1-6; D perhaps matches TRBD1 (5 bases). V lost 2 bases and J lost 8, with 20 bases in between. This CDR3 is 17 amino acids long. The germline CDR1 and CDR2 sequences are SGHNT and YYREEE (reference sequence). CDR3 loop: CASSFPEDSILDSPLHF. CDR3 bases: TGTGCCAGCAGCTTCCCAGAAGACAGTATTCTGGATTCACCCCTCCACTTT.

V and J are TRBV28 and TRBJ1-2, with D unclear. The ends were cut back, 6 bases at V and 2 bases at J, with 7 bases in the middle. CDR3 length equals 12 residues. The germline V gene has CDR1 MDHEN and CDR2 SYDVKM. CDR3 nucleotide sequence: TGTGCCAGCAGCCTCGACAACTATGGCTACACCTTC. As protein: CASSLDNYGYTF.

This clone was counted between two and nine times. The chain employs TRBV7-9 and TRBJ1-3, with 9 nucleotides matching TRBD1. The V and J ends lost 6 bases and 1 base, in that order; junction bases with no gene match: 13. The CDR3 length is 18 residues. Germline CDR1 and CDR2: SEHNR and FQNEAQ (reference sequence). For the CDR3, the DNA is TGTGCCAGCAGTTCGGGACAGGGCCCTTTGCAATCTGGAAACACCATATATTTT. Translating gives CASSSGQGPLQSGNTIYF.

The V gene is TRBV6-6, the J gene TRBJ1-1, with D possibly TRBD1 on 6 matching bases. Trimming stripped 2 bases from V and 1 base from J, with 14 bases between. The germline V gene encodes CDR1 MNHNY and CDR2 SVGAGI (reference sequence). The CDR3 loop spans 16 amino acids. CDR3 nucleotides: TGTGCCAGCAGTTACCCGTGGGGGCGGCAGAACACTGAAGCTTTCTTT. Its protein product is CASSYPWGRQNTEAFF.

This chain connects TRBV5-1 to TRBJ2-3, with D unclear. Germline V gene sequence: CDR1 SGHRS, CDR2 YFSETQ. Trimming pared 3 bases from V and 1 base from J, leaving 9 bases between. The CDR3 is 14 amino acids. The CDR3 DNA is TGCGCCAGCAGCTCGGCGTGGGGCACAGATACGCAGTATTTT. This translates into CASSSAWGTDTQYF.

The chain carries TRBV5-4 and TRBJ1-1; the D is unclear. Germline CDR1 SGHNT, CDR2 YYREEE (reference sequence). CDR3 length: 13 amino acids. V lost 0 bases, J lost 4 bases, and 7 bases lay in between. The CDR3 sequence: CASSLERGTEAFF. In DNA form, the CDR3 reads TGTGCCAGCAGCTTGGAACGGGGCACTGAAGCTTTCTTT. The full variable domain, with the rest looked up from reference TRBV5-4 and TRBJ1-1, is ETGVTQSPTHLIKTRGQQVTLRCSSQSGHNTVSWYQQALGQGPQFIFQYYREEENGRGNFPPRFSGLQFPNYSSELNVNALELDDSALYLCASSLERGTEAFFGQGTRLTVV.

The rearrangement uses TRBV5-6 and TRBJ2-2, with D perhaps TRBD1 (6 bases). This CDR3 contains 16 residues. Germline V CDR1 and CDR2: SGHDT, YYEEEE. V lost 1 base to trimming and J lost 5 bases, with 15 bases between them. In nucleotides, the CDR3 is TGTGCCAGCAGCTTGTTTGCAGGGGTCGGAACCGGGGAGCTGTTTTTT. Its protein product is CASSLFAGVGTGELFF.

The chain combines TRBV9 with TRBJ2-7; D ambiguous. The CDR3 covers 13 residues. With 4 bases removed from V and 7 bases from J, the gap between germline ends came to 15 bases. Germline V lookup: CDR1 SGDLS, CDR2 YYNGEE. CDR3 protein: CASSPRTHAEQYF. The CDR3 nucleotides read TGTGCCAGCAGCCCCCGGACCCACGCGGAGCAGTACTTC.

The chain employs TRBV10-3 and TRBJ1-4, with D uncertain. The CDR3 runs 13 residues. V was clipped by 4 bases and J by 5 bases, with 8 bases between them. In germline, CDR1 is ENHRY, CDR2 SYGVKD. DNA for the CDR3: TGTGCCATCAGTGTTACGGCGAATGAAAAACTGTTTTTT. This codes for CAISVTANEKLFF.

V and J are TRBV19 and TRBJ2-5; tentative D call: TRBD2 (7 bases). V gave up 5 bases and J gave up 5 bases, with 15 bases separating them. The germline gives CDR1 LNHDA, CDR2 SQIVND (reference sequence). This CDR3 contains 14 residues. This CDR3 reads CASSFVQGGETQYF. CDR3 DNA sequence: TGTGCCAGTAGTTTTGTACAGGGAGGGGAGACCCAGTACTTC. The full variable domain, in which reference TRBV19 and TRBJ2-5 provide the parts outside the CDR3, is DGGITQSPKYLFRKEGQNVTLSCEQNLNHDAMYWYRQDPGQGLRLIYYSQIVNDFQKGDIAEGYSVSREKKESFPLTVTSAQKNPTAFYLCASSFVQGGETQYFGPGTRLLVL.